This TCR beta chain was found in a study of CD4 and CD8 cells across lung adenocarcinoma regions. TCRdb analysed the PCR reads with MiXCR anew, one entry per CDR3 protein. This table holds about 3,400 distinct CDR3 sequences, approximately 58% found once. Samples came from patients with localized non-small cell lung adenocarcinoma. Sample share makes this clonotype medium-sized (0.01 to 0.1%). The ends lost 2 bases at V and 4 bases at J; junction bases unmatched: 5. The length of the CDR3 is 15 residues. Looked up from germline, CDR1 is MNHEY and CDR2 is SVGEGT. The sample was CD4+ T cells from the center of a lung tumor. The TCR was taken from a female donor with lung adenocarcinoma. The CD4 and CD8 labels of this study may be unreliable. The rearrangement joins TRBV6-2 or TRBV6-3 to TRBJ2-3; 8 nucleotides match TRBD2. The DNA of the CDR3 is TGTGCCAGCAGTTACGTAGCGGGAAGCCCAGATACGCAGTATTTT. Its protein product is CASSYVAGSPDTQYF.